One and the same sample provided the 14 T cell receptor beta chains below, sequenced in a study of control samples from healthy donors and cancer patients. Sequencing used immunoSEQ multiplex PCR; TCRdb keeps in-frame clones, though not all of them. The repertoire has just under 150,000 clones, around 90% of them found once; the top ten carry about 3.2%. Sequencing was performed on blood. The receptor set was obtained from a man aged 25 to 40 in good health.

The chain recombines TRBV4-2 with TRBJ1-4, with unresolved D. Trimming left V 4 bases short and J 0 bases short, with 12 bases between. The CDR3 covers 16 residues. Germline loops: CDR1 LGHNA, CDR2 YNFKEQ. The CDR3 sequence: CASSLSHLATNEKLFF. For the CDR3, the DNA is TGTGCCAGCAGCCTATCACACCTAGCAACTAATGAAAAACTGTTTTTT.

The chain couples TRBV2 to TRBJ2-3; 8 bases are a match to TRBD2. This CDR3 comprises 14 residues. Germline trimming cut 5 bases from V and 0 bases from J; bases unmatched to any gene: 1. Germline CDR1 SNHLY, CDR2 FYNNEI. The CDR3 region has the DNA TGTGCCAGCAGTCGGGGGGGGAGCACAGATACGCAGTATTTT. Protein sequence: CASSRGGSTDTQYF. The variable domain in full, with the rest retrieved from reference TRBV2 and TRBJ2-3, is EPEVTQTPSHQVTQMGQEVILRCVPISNHLYFYWYRQILGQKVEFLVSFYNNEISEKSEIFDDQFSVERPDGSNFTLKIRSTKLEDSAMYFCASSRGGSTDTQYFGPGTRLTVL.

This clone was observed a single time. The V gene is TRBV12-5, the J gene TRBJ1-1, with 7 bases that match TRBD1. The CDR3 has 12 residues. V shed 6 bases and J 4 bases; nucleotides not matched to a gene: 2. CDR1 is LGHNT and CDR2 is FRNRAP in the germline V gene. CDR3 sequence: CASGRGVTEAFF. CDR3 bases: TGTGCTAGTGGCAGGGGGGTCACTGAAGCTTTCTTT.

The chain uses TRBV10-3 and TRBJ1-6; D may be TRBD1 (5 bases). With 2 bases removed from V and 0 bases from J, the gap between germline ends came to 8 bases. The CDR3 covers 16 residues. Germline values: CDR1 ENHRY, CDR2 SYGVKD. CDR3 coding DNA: TGTGCCATCAGTGAGGAGACAGTCTCCTATAATTCACCCCTCCACTTT. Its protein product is CAISEETVSYNSPLHF.

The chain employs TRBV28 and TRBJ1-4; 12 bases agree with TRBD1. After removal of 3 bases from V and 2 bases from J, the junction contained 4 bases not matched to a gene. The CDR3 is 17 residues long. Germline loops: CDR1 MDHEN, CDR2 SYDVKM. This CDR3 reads CASSFTGTGGTNEKLFF. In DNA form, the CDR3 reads TGTGCCAGCAGTTTCACCGGGACAGGGGGCACTAATGAAAAACTGTTTTTT.

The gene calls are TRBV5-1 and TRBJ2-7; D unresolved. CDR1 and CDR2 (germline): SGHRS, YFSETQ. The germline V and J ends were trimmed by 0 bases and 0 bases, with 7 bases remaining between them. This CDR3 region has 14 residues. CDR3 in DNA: TGCGCCAGCAGCTTGGAAGGATACTCCTACGAGCAGTACTTC. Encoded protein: CASSLEGYSYEQYF.

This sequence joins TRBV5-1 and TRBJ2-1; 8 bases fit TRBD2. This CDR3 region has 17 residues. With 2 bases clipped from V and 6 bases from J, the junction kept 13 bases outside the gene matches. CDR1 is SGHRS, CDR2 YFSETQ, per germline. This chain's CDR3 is CASSFISSGALGNEQFF. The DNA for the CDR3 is TGCGCCAGCAGCTTCATTAGTAGCGGGGCCCTCGGCAATGAGCAGTTCTTC. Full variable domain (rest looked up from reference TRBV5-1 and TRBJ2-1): KAGVTQTPRYLIKTRGQQVTLSCSPISGHRSVSWYQQTPGQGLQFLFEYFSETQRNKGNFPGRFSGRQFSNSRSEMNVSTLELGDSALYLCASSFISSGALGNEQFFGPGTRLTVL.

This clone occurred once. CDR3 in amino acids: CASSSRTGSDYGYTF. Here the CDR3 DNA reads TGTGCCAGCAGTTCAAGGACAGGGTCGGACTATGGCTACACCTTC. This chain connects TRBV27 to TRBJ1-2, with TRBD1 matching over 8 bases. Unmatched junction bases numbered 7, after V lost 4 bases and J lost 3 bases. Germline CDR1 and CDR2: MNHEY and SMNVEV (reference sequence). This CDR3 is built from 15 residues.

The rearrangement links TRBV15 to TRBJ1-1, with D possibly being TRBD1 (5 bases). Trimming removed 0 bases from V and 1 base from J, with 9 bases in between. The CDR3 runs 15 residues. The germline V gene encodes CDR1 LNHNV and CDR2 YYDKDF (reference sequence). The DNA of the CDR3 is TGTGCCACCAGCAGAGAAATAGGACAGAACACTGAAGCTTTCTTT. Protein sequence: CATSREIGQNTEAFF.

CDR3 sequence reads: CASSMDRGYEQYF. CDR3 in DNA: TGTGCCAGTAGTATGGACAGGGGGTACGAGCAGTACTTC. This chain links TRBV19 with TRBJ2-7; 10 nucleotides align to TRBD1. Germline loops: CDR1 LNHDA, CDR2 SQIVND (reference sequence). The CDR3 sequence is 13 residues long. The V gene end was trimmed by 3 bases and the J gene end by 4 bases; junction bases not matched to a gene: 0.

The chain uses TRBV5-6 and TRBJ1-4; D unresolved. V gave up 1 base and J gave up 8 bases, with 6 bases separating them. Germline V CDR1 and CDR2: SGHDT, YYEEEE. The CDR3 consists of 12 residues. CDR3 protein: CASSLYREKLFF. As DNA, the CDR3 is TGTGCCAGCAGCTTGTATAGGGAAAAACTGTTTTTT.

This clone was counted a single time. The CDR3 is CASRLTGQGPRNTEAFF. The CDR3, as DNA: TGTGCCAGCAGGTTGACTGGACAGGGGCCAAGGAACACTGAAGCTTTCTTT. This chain connects TRBV27 to TRBJ1-1; 9 bases align to TRBD1. V lost 6 bases to trimming and J lost 1 base; unmatched junction nucleotides: 12. The CDR3 sequence is 17 residues long. Germline loops: CDR1 MNHEY, CDR2 SMNVEV (reference sequence).

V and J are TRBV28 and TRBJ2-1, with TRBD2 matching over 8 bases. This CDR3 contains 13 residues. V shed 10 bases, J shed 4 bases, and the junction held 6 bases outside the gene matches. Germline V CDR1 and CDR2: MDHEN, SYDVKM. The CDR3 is CAIRGGGYNEQFF. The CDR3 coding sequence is TGTGCCATCCGGGGGGGTGGGTACAATGAGCAGTTCTTC.

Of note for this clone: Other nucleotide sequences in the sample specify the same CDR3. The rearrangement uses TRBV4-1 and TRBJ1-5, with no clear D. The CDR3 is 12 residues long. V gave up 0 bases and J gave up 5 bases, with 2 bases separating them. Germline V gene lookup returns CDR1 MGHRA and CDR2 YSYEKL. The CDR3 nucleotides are TGCGCCAGCAGCCAAGACGATCAGCCCCAGCATTTT. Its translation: CASSQDDQPQHF.